Given below is one T cell receptor beta chain in context. This sample stems from a study of blood T cell repertoires in COVID-19. Study as a whole: COVID-19 samples collected from the United States, Italy and Spain covered acute and convalescent phases. Nucleic acid was either cDNA or gDNA, and it came from T cells, B-cell-depleted T cells, or PBMCs.

In the source study's methods: Amplification of reference gene primers provided the estimated nucleated cell counts. This table comes from immunoSEQ multiplex PCR, and its TCRdb copy is limited to in-frame clones, with some not included. That table gives V, J and clone size, and the DNA gave D and trimming. The data hold around 100,000 clones, with approximately 78% observed a single time. Per the germline V gene, CDR1 is MNHNS and CDR2 is SASEGT. The CDR3 totals 13 residues. Trimming pared 2 bases from V and 2 bases from J, leaving 7 bases between. This clonotype was sampled from a man in his 70s with acute or convalescent COVID-19. The source material was peripheral blood. V usage is TRBV6-1 and J usage is TRBJ2-7; D gene ambiguous. The CDR3 loop reads CASSEQATYEQYF. The CDR3, as DNA: TGTGCCAGCAGTGAACAGGCAACCTACGAGCAGTACTTC.